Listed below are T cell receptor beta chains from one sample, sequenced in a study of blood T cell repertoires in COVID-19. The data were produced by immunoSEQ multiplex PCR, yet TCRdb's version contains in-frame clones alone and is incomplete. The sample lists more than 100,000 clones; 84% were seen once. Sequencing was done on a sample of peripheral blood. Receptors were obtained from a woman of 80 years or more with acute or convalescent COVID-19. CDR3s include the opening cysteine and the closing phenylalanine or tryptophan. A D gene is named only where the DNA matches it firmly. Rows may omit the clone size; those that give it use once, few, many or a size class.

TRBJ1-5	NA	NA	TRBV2	CASSEEGMGNQPQHF
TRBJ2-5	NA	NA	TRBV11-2	CASSLVGGGLDETQYF
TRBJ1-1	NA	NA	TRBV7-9	CASSYGVGDEAFF
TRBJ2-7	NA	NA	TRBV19	CASSIDQEGYEQYF
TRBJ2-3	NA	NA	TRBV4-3	CASSQTGGITDTQYF
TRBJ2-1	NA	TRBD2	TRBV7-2	CASTVAGPYNEQFF
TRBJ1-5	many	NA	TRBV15	CATSRPKQPQHF
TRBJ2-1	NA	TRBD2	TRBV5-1	CASSLWSVAGGVNEQFF
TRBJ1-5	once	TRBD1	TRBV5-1	CASSRRDRGGGSNQPQHF
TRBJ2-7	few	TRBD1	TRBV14	CASSQWGFAGGAYEQYF
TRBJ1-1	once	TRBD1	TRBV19	CASTRDRRNTEAFF
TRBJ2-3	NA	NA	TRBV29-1	CSVGEGRMTDTQYF
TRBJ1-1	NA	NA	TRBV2	CASSELVGDSEAFF
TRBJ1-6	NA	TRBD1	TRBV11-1	CAPGTGGPNSPLHF
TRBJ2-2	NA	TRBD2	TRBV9	CASSVRGETTGELFF
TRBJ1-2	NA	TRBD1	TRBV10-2	CASSLPDRESYTF
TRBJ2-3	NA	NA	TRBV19	CASSIARGSPDTQYF
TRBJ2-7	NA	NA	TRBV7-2	CASSSRQIPYEQYF
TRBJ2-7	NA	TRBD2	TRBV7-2	CASSLSSGQYEQYF
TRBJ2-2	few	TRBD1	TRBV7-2	CASRDTGQGGHTGELFF
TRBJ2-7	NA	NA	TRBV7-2	CASSLAGSGRRNSYEQYF
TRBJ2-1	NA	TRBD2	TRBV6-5	CASSYVGGGRNNEQFF
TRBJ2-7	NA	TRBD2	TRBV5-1	CASSWTSGGAYEQYF
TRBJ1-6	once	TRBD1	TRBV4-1	CASSLTGQGAKSSYNSPLHF
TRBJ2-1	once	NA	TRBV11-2	CASSLVLGGRDEQFF
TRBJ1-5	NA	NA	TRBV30	CAWSVGAVPQHF
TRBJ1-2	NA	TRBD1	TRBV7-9	CASSKGGGNGYTF
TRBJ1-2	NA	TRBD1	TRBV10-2	CASTRQGAPGYGYTF
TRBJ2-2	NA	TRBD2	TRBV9	CASSASGRHTGELFF
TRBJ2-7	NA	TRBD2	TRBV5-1	CASSPGGGLGGYEQYF
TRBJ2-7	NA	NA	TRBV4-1	CASSPFGVLSYEQYF
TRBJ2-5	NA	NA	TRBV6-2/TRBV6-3	CASSLSGKAQYF
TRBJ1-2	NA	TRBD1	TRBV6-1	CASSSGQGENYGYTF
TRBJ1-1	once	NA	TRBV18	CASSPLFDRRTEAFF
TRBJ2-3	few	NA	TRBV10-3	CAISESSDTQYF
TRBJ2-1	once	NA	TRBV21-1	CASSRKDWDRGSYNEQFF